The rows below give T cell receptor beta chains drawn from one sample of a study of control samples from healthy donors and cancer patients. The assay was immunoSEQ multiplex PCR, and TCRdb's table has in-frame clones only and misses some. The data show around 250,000 clones, roughly four fifths seen once. The source material was PBMCs. Source of these receptors: a woman aged 55-69 years with lung cancer. Each CDR3 is given with its conserved first and last residue. Fields, in order: D gene, V gene, J gene, clone size, CDR3 protein, CDR3 DNA. A D gene is named only where the DNA matches it firmly. Clone sizes are given selectively: once, few, many, or a class where the clone is expanded.

D: .; V: TRBV6-5; J: TRBJ1-6; size: .; CDR3: CASRRTGGVSPLHF; DNA: TGTGCCAGCAGACGTACCGGGGGGGTCTCACCCCTCCACTTT
D: TRBD1; V: TRBV5-4; J: TRBJ1-2; size: .; CDR3: CASSLVGQELNGYTF; DNA: TGTGCCAGCAGCTTGGTTGGACAGGAATTGAATGGCTACACCTTC
D: .; V: TRBV2; J: TRBJ2-7; size: .; CDR3: CASSVGTYEQYF; DNA: TGTGCCAGCAGTGTAGGGACCTACGAGCAGTACTTC
D: .; V: TRBV27; J: TRBJ2-1; size: .; CDR3: CASRGPHYSYNEQFF; DNA: TGTGCCAGCCGGGGGCCCCACTACTCCTACAATGAGCAGTTCTTC
D: TRBD1; V: TRBV10-3; J: TRBJ1-1; size: once; CDR3: CAITLGGPNTEAFF; DNA: TGTGCCATCACCCTAGGGGGCCCGAACACTGAAGCTTTCTTT
D: .; V: TRBV11-3; J: TRBJ2-1; size: .; CDR3: CASSLEGDEQFF; DNA: TGTGCCAGCAGCTTAGAGGGGGATGAGCAGTTCTTC
D: .; V: TRBV6-5; J: TRBJ1-5; size: .; CDR3: CASSTRDKDNQPQHF; DNA: TGTGCCAGCAGTACCCGGGACAAGGACAATCAGCCCCAGCATTTT
D: .; V: TRBV6-5; J: TRBJ2-3; size: .; CDR3: CASRSTGTDTQYF; DNA: TGTGCCAGCAGGTCCACAGGGACAGATACGCAGTATTTT
D: TRBD1; V: TRBV4-1; J: TRBJ2-7; size: .; CDR3: CASSQGDSPREQYF; DNA: TGCGCCAGCAGCCAAGGGGACAGCCCTAGGGAGCAGTACTTC
D: .; V: TRBV7-3; J: TRBJ2-5; size: .; CDR3: CASSLTPGYQETQYF; DNA: TGTGCCAGCAGCTTAACCCCGGGGTACCAAGAGACCCAGTACTTC
D: .; V: TRBV6-6; J: TRBJ1-5; size: .; CDR3: CASSYVNENQPQHF; DNA: TGTGCCAGCAGTTACGTAAACGAGAATCAGCCCCAGCATTTT
D: .; V: TRBV27; J: TRBJ1-2; size: .; CDR3: CASSLRPGYGYTF; DNA: TGTGCCAGCAGTTTACGTCCAGGCTATGGCTACACCTTC
D: .; V: TRBV7-2; J: TRBJ2-7; size: .; CDR3: CASSLGVTGEQYF; DNA: TGTGCCAGCAGCTTAGGAGTAACAGGGGAGCAGTACTTC
D: .; V: TRBV10-2; J: TRBJ2-7; size: few; CDR3: CASSSGFDSYEQYF; DNA: TGCGCCAGCAGCTCCGGGTTCGACTCCTACGAGCAGTACTTC
D: TRBD1; V: TRBV11-2; J: TRBJ1-6; size: few; CDR3: CASSLDSTGVSPLHF; DNA: TGTGCCAGCAGCTTAGATTCGACAGGGGTTTCACCCCTCCACTTT
D: .; V: TRBV28; J: TRBJ2-1; size: .; CDR3: CASSLSRVGEQFF; DNA: TGTGCCAGCAGTCTCTCACGCGTAGGGGAGCAGTTCTTC
D: .; V: TRBV7-9; J: TRBJ2-5; size: .; CDR3: CASSRALEDQYF; DNA: TGTGCCAGCTCGAGAGCCCTAGAAGACCAGTACTTC
D: .; V: TRBV6-5; J: TRBJ2-7; size: .; CDR3: CASSYGADHYEQYF; DNA: TGTGCCAGCAGTTACGGGGCGGATCACTACGAGCAGTACTTC
D: .; V: TRBV4-1; J: TRBJ1-2; size: .; CDR3: CASSPGGEVGYTF; DNA: TGCGCCAGCAGCCCCGGAGGGGAAGTAGGCTACACCTTC
D: TRBD1; V: TRBV27; J: TRBJ2-7; size: .; CDR3: CASSPDRNSYEQYF; DNA: TGTGCCAGCAGTCCGGACAGGAACTCCTACGAGCAGTACTTC
D: .; V: TRBV20-1; J: TRBJ2-3; size: .; CDR3: CSARLVPTQYF; DNA: TGCAGTGCTAGGCTAGTCCCTACGCAGTATTTT